Included here is one TCR beta chain sequence, with context. This CDR3 has 14 residues. V was pared by 11 bases and J by 10 bases, with 9 bases of the junction left unmatched. The V gene's germline CDR1 is SEHNR and CDR2 FQNEAQ (reference sequence). This specimen comes from a study of technical replicates of blood from several donors. Repertoires were generated with immunoSEQ multiplex PCR, while TCRdb's copy carries only in-frame clones and drops some. The repertoire includes approximately 58,000 clones, around 84% of them detected once, and roughly 5.3% sits in the top ten. The sequence came from a human donor in good health. Some clones in this sample may be carry-over from other donors' samples. The material sequenced was PBMCs. This chain connects TRBV7-9 to TRBJ2-2; 14 bases agree with TRBD2. DNA of the CDR3: TGTGCCGGTTCTTCGGGACTAGCGGGAGCGGAGCTGTTTTTT. Its protein product is CAGSSGLAGAELFF.